Following are 25 T cell receptor beta chains from one sample sequenced in a study of identical twins. From the 5' RACE reads, TCRdb called clonotypes with MiXCR, one entry per CDR3 protein. The sample lists 350,000 to 600,000 distinct CDR3 sequences; 14% were seen once. The data also belong to a second study, concerning yellow fever vaccine responses in identical twins.

What was sequenced was CD4+ T cells sorted from blood. The origin of the receptors is a young woman in good health.

The genes are TRBV28 and TRBJ1-6; 9 bases align to TRBD1. Trimming took 4 bases from V and 7 from J; bases not matched to a gene: 5. This CDR3 is built from 15 residues. Germline-derived CDR1 and CDR2 are MDHEN and SYDVKM. The CDR3 loop is CASSSGGQGNSPLHF. The CDR3 region has the DNA TGTGCCAGCAGTTCTGGCGGACAGGGGAATTCACCCCTCCACTTT.

The rearrangement links TRBV7-9 to TRBJ2-6; D is ambiguous. Germline CDR1 and CDR2: SEHNR and FQNEAQ (reference sequence). This CDR3 is built from 13 residues. Deletions cut 8 bases from V and 1 base from J, with 6 bases between. DNA of the CDR3: TGTGCCAGCGGACCGTCTGGGGCCAACGTCCTGACTTTC. It translates to CASGPSGANVLTF.

The rearrangement joins TRBV12-3 or TRBV12-4 to TRBJ1-2; TRBD1 matches at 11 bases. V gave up 8 bases and J gave up 7 bases; unmatched junction bases: 6. CDR3 length equals 13 residues. The CDR3: CASQAGQGVGYTF. CDR3 nucleotides: TGTGCCAGCCAAGCGGGACAGGGGGTTGGCTACACCTTC.

The chain employs TRBV10-3 and TRBJ2-3; possible D gene TRBD1, 6 bases. V was shortened by 2 bases and J by 3 bases, with 9 bases between the two germline ends. The germline V gene encodes CDR1 ENHRY and CDR2 SYGVKD. The CDR3 spans 14 residues. The CDR3 coding sequence is TGTGCCATCAGTGAGGGACAGCTGACAGATACGCAGTATTTT. Its protein product is CAISEGQLTDTQYF.

This clonotype was seen a handful of times. The gene calls are TRBV5-1 and TRBJ2-5; possible D gene TRBD1, 6 bases. Per germline, CDR1 SGHRS and CDR2 YFSETQ. This CDR3 is built from 15 residues. Between the trimmed V and J ends, which lost 3 bases and 1 base, there was a span of 13 bases. The CDR3 spells CASSWGTLTQETQYF. The CDR3 DNA is TGCGCCAGCAGCTGGGGGACACTAACCCAAGAGACCCAGTACTTC.

In this sample, this clonotype turned up a few times. As DNA, the CDR3 is TGTGCCAGCTCACTGACTAGCGGGGGCCGAGGGGATACGCAGTATTTT. Its protein is CASSLTSGGRGDTQYF. The chain links TRBV18 to TRBJ2-3; 12 nucleotides align to TRBD2. With 4 bases clipped from V and 6 bases from J, the junction kept 8 bases outside the gene matches. This CDR3 comprises 16 residues. Per germline, CDR1 KGHSH and CDR2 LQKENI. Full variable domain (outside the CDR3, taken from reference TRBV18 and TRBJ2-3): NAGVMQNPRHLVRRRGQEARLRCSPMKGHSHVYWYRQLPEEGLKFMVYLQKENIIDESGMPKERFSAEFPKEGPSILRIQQVVRGDSAAYFCASSLTSGGRGDTQYFGPGTRLTVL.

The CDR3 DNA reads TGCAGTGCTAGGCTGGGAGTCCTCGAGCAGTACTTC. Residues: CSARLGVLEQYF. J is TRBJ2-7 and V is TRBV20-1; tentative D call: TRBD2 (5 bases). This CDR3 is 12 amino acids long. Germline assignment: CDR1 DFQATT and CDR2 SNEGSKA (reference sequence). V gave up 3 bases and J gave up 6 bases, with 12 bases separating them.

This clonotype was counted between two and nine times. The chain joins TRBV7-3 to TRBJ2-1, with 12 bases fitting TRBD2. V shed 5 bases, J shed 0 bases, and the junction held 8 bases outside the gene matches. Germline CDR1 reads SGHTA; CDR2 reads FQGTGA. CDR3 size: 18 residues. The CDR3 reads CASSPRTSGMSSYNEQFF. The CDR3 nucleotides are TGTGCCAGCAGCCCCAGGACTAGCGGGATGAGCTCCTACAATGAGCAGTTCTTC.

This chain connects TRBV7-9 to TRBJ2-1; TRBD1 might be the D (6 bases). The CDR3 sequence is 16 residues long. Per germline, CDR1 SEHNR and CDR2 FQNEAQ (reference sequence). V was clipped by 2 bases and J by 8 bases, with 19 bases between them. The CDR3 sequence is CASSLYRVAFPHEQFF. The DNA of the CDR3 is TGTGCCAGCAGCTTATACAGGGTGGCGTTTCCCCATGAGCAGTTCTTC.

The chain employs TRBV12-3 or TRBV12-4 and TRBJ2-5, with D tentatively TRBD1 (5 bases). The V end was cut by 4 bases, the J end by 5 bases, with 11 bases between. The CDR3 runs to 13 residues. The CDR3 nucleotides read TGTGCCAGCAGTTACCGGCAGGGCGAGACCCAGTACTTC. Translation: CASSYRQGETQYF.

The genes are TRBV2 and TRBJ2-3; 8 bases map to TRBD2. The CDR3 loop spans 16 amino acids. With 0 bases clipped from V and 4 bases from J, the junction kept 6 bases outside the gene matches. Germline V lookup: CDR1 SNHLY, CDR2 FYNNEI. The CDR3 DNA follows: TGTGCCAGCAGTGAAGCCGGGGGGGGTTACGCAGATACGCAGTATTTT. Translation gives CASSEAGGGYADTQYF.

This chain links TRBV28 with TRBJ2-2; TRBD1 agrees at 10 bases. J gave up 5 bases and V 5 bases, and 5 bases lay outside the gene matches. The germline V gene encodes CDR1 MDHEN and CDR2 SYDVKM. The CDR3 has 15 residues. This CDR3 is CASSPGTGVTGELFF. CDR3 coding DNA: TGTGCCAGCAGTCCCGGGACAGGGGTTACCGGGGAGCTGTTTTTT.

This chain links TRBV20-1 with TRBJ2-7, with D maybe TRBD1 (5 bases). The ends were cut back, 3 bases at V and 3 bases at J, with 9 bases in the middle. There are 12 residues in the CDR3. From germline, CDR1 is DFQATT and CDR2 SNEGSKA (reference sequence). The CDR3 protein is CSASLDSYEQYF. The DNA of the CDR3 is TGCAGTGCTAGCCTAGACAGCTACGAGCAGTACTTC.

J is TRBJ2-3 and V is TRBV25-1; possible D gene TRBD2, 6 bases. V lost 8 bases and J lost 1, with 13 bases in between. The CDR3 is 14 residues long. CDR1 and CDR2 (germline): MGHDK, SYGVNS. The CDR3 loop reads CASGETGGTDTQYF. In DNA form, the CDR3 reads TGTGCCAGCGGGGAAACGGGAGGCACAGATACGCAGTATTTT.

V is TRBV29-1 and J is TRBJ1-1; D not resolved. This CDR3 contains 10 residues. Per the germline V gene, CDR1 is SQVTM and CDR2 is ANQGSEA. Trimming shortened V by 7 bases and J by 8 bases, and 11 bases separated the two germline ends. CDR3 sequence reads: CSAQDAEAFF. The CDR3 DNA is TGCAGCGCCCAGGACGCCGAAGCTTTCTTT.

There are many counts of this clonotype. The genes are TRBV5-1 and TRBJ2-7; possible D gene TRBD2, 5 bases. V was cut by 3 bases and J by 2 bases, with 9 bases left in between. Germline V gene data show CDR1 as SGHRS and CDR2 as YFSETQ. The CDR3 is made up of 13 amino acids. CDR3 sequence: CASSSTGTYEQYF. CDR3 DNA sequence: TGCGCCAGCAGCTCAACCGGGACCTACGAGCAGTACTTC.

The chain joins TRBV15 to TRBJ2-3, with TRBD2 matching 7 bases. Germline loops: CDR1 LNHNV, CDR2 YYDKDF (reference sequence). This CDR3 region has 17 residues. J gave up 4 bases and V 1 base, and 11 bases lay outside the gene matches. The CDR3, as DNA: TGTGCCACCAGCAGAGCTACTAGCGCCTTGAGGGCAGATACGCAGTATTTT. Residues: CATSRATSALRADTQYF.

The chain has TRBV18 and TRBJ2-5; no definite D call. The V gene lost 3 bases and the J gene lost 0 bases, with 11 bases spanning the gap. Germline-derived CDR1 and CDR2 are KGHSH and LQKENI. The CDR3 is 15 residues long. The CDR3 nucleotides are TGTGCCAGCTCACCTCAACTGACGGACCAAGAGACCCAGTACTTC. Residues: CASSPQLTDQETQYF.

The chain is built from TRBV7-3 and TRBJ1-1; 7 bases agree with TRBD1. This CDR3 contains 12 residues. V lost 5 bases to trimming and J lost 9 bases; unmatched junction nucleotides: 6. Germline lookup yields CDR1 SGHTA and CDR2 FQGTGA. The CDR3 region is CASSTGTEKAFF. The CDR3 DNA follows: TGTGCCAGCAGCACCGGGACAGAGAAAGCTTTCTTT.

This clonotype was seen only a few times. This chain links TRBV20-1 with TRBJ1-1; tentatively, D is TRBD1 (5 bases). V shed 6 bases and J shed 1 base, with 9 bases lying between them. The germline V gene encodes CDR1 DFQATT and CDR2 SNEGSKA (reference sequence). This CDR3 region has 12 residues. The CDR3 spells CSAAGQNTEAFF. The CDR3 nucleotides are TGCAGTGCCGCGGGGCAGAACACTGAAGCTTTCTTT.

At least ten counts were recorded for this clonotype. The V call is TRBV5-1, the J call TRBJ2-5; D is possibly TRBD2 (5 bases). The germline CDR1 and CDR2 sequences are SGHRS and YFSETQ. Trimming left V 0 bases short and J 2 bases short, with 11 bases between. The CDR3 loop spans 15 amino acids. The CDR3 DNA sequence: TGCGCCAGCAGCTTGGCAGCGGACCTACAAGAGACCCAGTACTTC. Translated, it gives CASSLAADLQETQYF. The complete variable domain, with remaining parts taken from reference TRBV5-1 and TRBJ2-5, reads KAGVTQTPRYLIKTRGQQVTLSCSPISGHRSVSWYQQTPGQGLQFLFEYFSETQRNKGNFPGRFSGRQFSNSRSEMNVSTLELGDSALYLCASSLAADLQETQYFGPGTRLLVL.

This clonotype was seen at least ten times. J is TRBJ2-2 and V is TRBV5-1, with TRBD2 as a possible D gene (5 bases). Germline CDR1 is SGHRS and CDR2 is YFSETQ. The CDR3 is made up of 14 amino acids. With 3 bases removed from V and 1 base from J, the gap between germline ends came to 7 bases. The CDR3 loop reads CASSSSGNTGELFF. DNA of the CDR3: TGCGCCAGCAGCTCCAGCGGGAACACCGGGGAGCTGTTTTTT.

This chain joins TRBV20-1 and TRBJ2-5; maybe TRBD2 (6 bases). Germline V lookup: CDR1 DFQATT, CDR2 SNEGSKA (reference sequence). Trimming stripped 2 bases from V and 4 bases from J, with 11 bases between. The CDR3 consists of 13 residues. CDR3 sequence (DNA): TGCAGTGCTAGATTCCGGCGGGGAGAGACCCAGTACTTC. Its translation is CSARFRRGETQYF.

In this sample, this clonotype turned up many times. The chain joins TRBV4-3 to TRBJ2-2; D may be TRBD2 (6 bases). Germline V gives CDR1 LGHNA, CDR2 YSLEER. The CDR3 loop spans 15 amino acids. V gave up 4 bases and J gave up 5 bases, with 14 bases separating them. CDR3 in DNA: TGCGCCAGCAGCCCCCCCCCGGGGGATACCGGGGAGCTGTTTTTT. Protein sequence: CASSPPPGDTGELFF.

This clonotype appeared many times. The rearrangement uses TRBV3-1 and TRBJ2-7; the D gene is possibly TRBD2 (6 bases). Per the germline V gene, CDR1 is LGHDT and CDR2 is YNNKEL (reference sequence). V lost 3 bases and J lost 3, with 15 bases in between. The CDR3 extends over 15 amino acids. CDR3 protein: CASSHSGKTSYEQYF. CDR3 coding DNA: TGTGCCAGCAGCCATAGCGGTAAGACGAGCTACGAGCAGTACTTC.